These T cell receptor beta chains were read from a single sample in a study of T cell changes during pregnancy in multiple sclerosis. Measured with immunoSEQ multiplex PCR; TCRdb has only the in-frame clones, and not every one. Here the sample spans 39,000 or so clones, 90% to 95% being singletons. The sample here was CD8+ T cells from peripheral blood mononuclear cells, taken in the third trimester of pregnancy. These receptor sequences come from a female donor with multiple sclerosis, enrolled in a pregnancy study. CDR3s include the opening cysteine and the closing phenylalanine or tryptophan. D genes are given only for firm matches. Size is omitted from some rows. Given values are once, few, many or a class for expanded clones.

CASSLLAGTPNEQFF | TGTGCCAGCAGCTTACTGGCAGGGACTCCAAATGAGCAGTTCTTC | TRBJ2-1 | TRBV7-9 | - | -
CASSLGGGYNEQFF | TGTGCCAGCAGCTTGGGGGGAGGCTACAATGAGCAGTTCTTC | TRBJ2-1 | TRBV5-4 | - | once
CASSPVPGDHNQPQHF | TGTGCCAGCAGCCCTGTTCCGGGGGACCACAATCAGCCCCAGCATTTT | TRBJ1-5 | TRBV5-5 | - | -
CASSRVQVLNTEAFF | TGTGCCAGCAGCCGTGTACAGGTATTGAACACTGAAGCTTTCTTT | TRBJ1-1 | TRBV27 | - | -
CASSLRLGTQTYEQYF | TGTGCCAGCAGCTTGCGTTTAGGGACTCAGACCTACGAGCAGTACTTC | TRBJ2-7 | TRBV5-4 | - | once
CASSVGGRSTDTQYF | TGTGCCAGCAGCGTGGGTGGCAGGAGCACAGATACGCAGTATTTT | TRBJ2-3 | TRBV9 | - | -
CASSLAQGAYEQYF | TGTGCCAGCAGTTTAGCACAGGGCGCCTACGAGCAGTACTTC | TRBJ2-7 | TRBV27 | - | -
CASSEVGVVGETQYF | TGTGCCAGCAGTGAGGTGGGAGTCGTGGGAGAGACCCAGTACTTC | TRBJ2-5 | TRBV28 | - | -
CASGGYNEQFF | TGTGCCAGCGGGGGGTACAATGAGCAGTTCTTC | TRBJ2-1 | TRBV27 | - | -
CASSLGAGGSYNEQFF | TGTGCCAGCAGTTTAGGGGCAGGGGGCTCCTACAATGAGCAGTTCTTC | TRBJ2-1 | TRBV27 | TRBD1 | -
CASSYAGAGVPYEQYF | TGTGCCAGCAGTTACGCCGGGGCAGGGGTTCCCTACGAGCAGTACTTC | TRBJ2-7 | TRBV6-6 | - | -
CASSQNRGHYNEQFF | TGTGCCAGCAGCCAAAACAGGGGGCATTACAATGAGCAGTTCTTC | TRBJ2-1 | TRBV27 | TRBD1 | once
CSALIAGGPLDTQYF | TGCAGCGCCCTAATAGCGGGAGGGCCTTTGGATACGCAGTATTTT | TRBJ2-3 | TRBV29-1 | TRBD2 | -
CASSPLGHSYNEQFF | TGCGCCAGCAGCCCCCTGGGACATTCCTACAATGAGCAGTTCTTC | TRBJ2-1 | TRBV5-1 | - | once
CASSTQGTEAFF | TGTGCCAGCAGTACACAGGGGACTGAAGCTTTCTTT | TRBJ1-1 | TRBV28 | TRBD1 | -
CSVEVGRGYEQYF | TGCAGCGTTGAAGTAGGACGGGGCTACGAGCAGTACTTC | TRBJ2-7 | TRBV29-1 | - | -
CAISKRLTSGRASYNEQFF | TGTGCCATCAGTAAGAGACTGACTAGCGGGAGAGCCTCCTACAATGAGCAGTTCTTC | TRBJ2-1 | TRBV10-3 | TRBD2 | -
CASSLDRTGGPGTEAFF | TGTGCCAGCAGCTTGGACCGGACAGGCGGGCCCGGCACTGAAGCTTTCTTT | TRBJ1-1 | TRBV7-2 | TRBD1 | -
CASSDRVGRLIDEQFF | TGTGCCAGTAGTGACCGGGTGGGGAGACTTATCGATGAGCAGTTCTTC | TRBJ2-1 | TRBV19 | - | -
CATSRDVPTSGRDTGELFF | TGTGCCACCAGCAGAGATGTTCCGACTAGCGGGAGGGACACCGGGGAGCTGTTTTTT | TRBJ2-2 | TRBV15 | TRBD2 | once
CASSPEARGRNNEKLFF | TGTGCCAGCTCACCAGAGGCCAGGGGAAGAAATAATGAAAAACTGTTTTTT | TRBJ1-4 | TRBV18 | - | -
CASGTGDNEQFF | TGTGCCAGTGGGACGGGAGACAATGAGCAGTTCTTC | TRBJ2-1 | TRBV27 | - | -
CASRIDPGQGATEAFF | TGTGCCAGCAGGATAGATCCGGGACAGGGGGCCACTGAAGCTTTCTTT | TRBJ1-1 | TRBV27 | TRBD1 | -
CASSPMTSDSYNEQFF | TGTGCCAGCAGCCCCATGACTAGCGACTCCTACAATGAGCAGTTCTTC | TRBJ2-1 | TRBV7-2 | TRBD2 | -